This T cell receptor (beta chain) emerged from a study of cytomegalovirus exposure and HLA in healthy donors. PCR employed 60 Vbeta and 13 Jbeta primers. Per the original methods: Approximately 10 million shared chains were among approximately 87 million unique TCR beta chains counted in a later analysis. Sequenced by immunoSEQ multiplex PCR; TCRdb stores in-frame clones only, minus some. From that table come the V and J calls and clone size; the DNA was used to work out D and trimming. The data show 180,000 or so clones, around 75% seen once. Study-level results: Immune exposure information available was restricted to CMV serostatus. In a later analysis, DRB1 alleles had the most associated TCRs; HLA-C alleles the fewest.

The V segment lost 8 bases and the J segment 9 bases; nucleotides outside the gene matches: 9. Per the germline V gene, CDR1 is MDHEN and CDR2 is SYDVKM. The CDR3 has 15 residues. Details on this clone: Its specificity is unknown.

The V call is TRBV28, the J call TRBJ2-1; TRBD2 matches 14 bases. The sequencing input was PBMCs. The clonotype originates from a woman in her thirties or forties in good health and CMV-seropositive. The CDR3 coding sequence is TGTGCCAGCGCCAATGGACTAGCGGGAGGCCTTGAGCAGTTCTTC. It encodes CASANGLAGGLEQFF.